Sequencing of this TCR beta chain was carried out in a study of cytomegalovirus exposure and HLA in healthy donors. Looked up from germline, CDR1 is LNHDA and CDR2 is SQIVND (reference sequence). Between the trimmed V and J ends, which lost 5 bases and 3 bases, there was a span of 10 bases. The CDR3 has 13 amino acids. Profiled with immunoSEQ multiplex PCR; TCRdb holds only in-frame clones, not every one. The sample has about 110,000 clones, around nine tenths seen once; the top ten hold 2% to 2.5%. The V gene is TRBV19, the J gene TRBJ1-2; D not resolved. This receptor was identified in a woman aged 18-29 years in good health and CMV-seronegative. Material for sequencing was PBMCs. The chain's CDR3 is CASSPRHHYGYTF. The CDR3 DNA sequence: TGTGCCAGTAGTCCCCGACACCACTATGGCTACACCTTC.